Described below is a single TCR beta chain sequence and its context. Antigen specificity is unknown. Other DNA sequences in the same sample also yield this CDR3. The data were obtained in a study of shared clonotypes between healthy human individuals. Study-wide findings and caveats: Sharing across several donors was seen in 4% to 5% of naive CD4 clonotypes.

The assay was immunoSEQ multiplex PCR, and TCRdb's table has in-frame clones only and misses some. The table has some 2,000,000 clones, approximately 95% seen once. This CDR3 contains 14 residues. Per the germline V gene, CDR1 is SGDLS and CDR2 is YYNGEE. Trimming took 0 bases from V and 4 from J, leaving 7 bases between them. Sample: naive CD4+ T cells sorted from blood. Subset given: CD45RA+ positively selected. The rearrangement links TRBV9 to TRBJ2-2, with D unresolved. This receptor was identified in a man in his late teens or twenties in good health. This chain's CDR3 is CASSVDGRTGELFF. CDR3 DNA sequence: TGTGCCAGCAGCGTAGATGGCCGCACCGGGGAGCTGTTTTTT.